A selection of T cell receptor beta chains follows, all from one sample in a study of T cell responses to AZD1222 COVID-19 vaccine. Clones were read by immunoSEQ multiplex PCR, and TCRdb kept only the in-frame ones, dropping some. The repertoire includes roughly 180,000 clones, approximately 92% of them detected once, and 6.9% sits in the top ten. The source material was peripheral blood, sampled on day 0 of AZD1222 vaccination. Receptors were obtained from an adult in good health. The CDR3 runs from the conserved cysteine through the conserved F or W. D genes are given only for firm matches.

CDR3: CASSLGGVAFF; D: .; V: TRBV12-3/TRBV12-4; J: TRBJ1-1
CDR3: CASSFSPSYEQYF; D: .; V: TRBV27; J: TRBJ2-7
CDR3: CASSLKGAQSTDTQYF; D: .; V: TRBV7-9; J: TRBJ2-3
CDR3: CASSFVGGYTF; D: .; V: TRBV5-6; J: TRBJ1-2
CDR3: CASSIGHTYEQYF; D: .; V: TRBV6-2/TRBV6-3; J: TRBJ2-7
CDR3: CASSHPWEEDQPQHF; D: .; V: TRBV7-2; J: TRBJ1-5
CDR3: CASTDGAGGEETQYF; D: .; V: TRBV9; J: TRBJ2-5
CDR3: CASSALEAYEQYF; D: .; V: TRBV2; J: TRBJ2-7
CDR3: CASSFRTTQQETQYF; D: .; V: TRBV13; J: TRBJ2-5
CDR3: CASSIYQGRNQPQHF; D: .; V: TRBV19; J: TRBJ1-5
CDR3: CASRSTGLEQYF; D: TRBD1; V: TRBV5-6; J: TRBJ2-7
CDR3: CASSAATNEKLFF; D: .; V: TRBV28; J: TRBJ1-4
CDR3: CARSEAGGREQYF; D: TRBD2; V: TRBV28; J: TRBJ2-7
CDR3: CASSLGWAVSSYEQYF; D: .; V: TRBV5-5; J: TRBJ2-7
CDR3: CASSPSPGEQYF; D: .; V: TRBV18; J: TRBJ2-4
CDR3: CASSYTYPLEQYF; D: .; V: TRBV27; J: TRBJ2-7
CDR3: CASSPRDTDTDTQYF; D: .; V: TRBV4-3; J: TRBJ2-3
CDR3: CASSLYLDSPLHF; D: .; V: TRBV5-4; J: TRBJ1-6
CDR3: CASSLTGTTEETQYF; D: .; V: TRBV5-1; J: TRBJ2-5
CDR3: CASSHNSNQETQYF; D: .; V: TRBV18; J: TRBJ2-5
CDR3: CAIRFRQNNEKLFF; D: .; V: TRBV6-5; J: TRBJ1-4
CDR3: CASSPPWGTGDVNTEAFF; D: TRBD1; V: TRBV5-4; J: TRBJ1-1
CDR3: CASSARDRYNQPQHF; D: TRBD1; V: TRBV2; J: TRBJ1-5
CDR3: CASSIVLGGEQFF; D: .; V: TRBV19; J: TRBJ2-1
CDR3: CSAGTSGGSSTDTQYF; D: TRBD2; V: TRBV29-1; J: TRBJ2-3
CDR3: CASSLSGTVAYEQYF; D: TRBD1; V: TRBV28; J: TRBJ2-7
CDR3: CASSYPEGTTNEKLFF; D: .; V: TRBV6-2/TRBV6-3; J: TRBJ1-4
CDR3: CATSPPLLNPNKTQYF; D: .; V: TRBV15; J: TRBJ2-5
CDR3: CASSPPADPRGETQYF; D: .; V: TRBV18; J: TRBJ2-5
CDR3: CASSPTGNYGYTF; D: TRBD1; V: TRBV7-9; J: TRBJ1-2
CDR3: CASSGPESNQPQHF; D: .; V: TRBV2; J: TRBJ1-5
CDR3: CASSQGFSPARNTIYF; D: .; V: TRBV4-3; J: TRBJ1-3
CDR3: CASSLVGEATDTQYF; D: .; V: TRBV5-1; J: TRBJ2-3
CDR3: CAGYGGGDSYEQYF; D: TRBD2; V: TRBV11-3; J: TRBJ2-7
CDR3: CASSYMTSEGTDTQYF; D: TRBD2; V: TRBV4-3; J: TRBJ2-3
CDR3: CASSEGSSRNQPQHF; D: .; V: TRBV5-6; J: TRBJ1-5